The clone carrying this T cell receptor beta chain turned up a few times. What it binds is not known. This sample is part of a study of blood T cells in healthy people across ages. Germline CDR1 MNHEY, CDR2 SMNVEV (reference sequence). V gave up 5 bases and J gave up 6 bases; unmatched junction bases: 10. CDR3 length equals 15 residues. PCR was performed a second time for about 6 to 12 cycles using a sample-barcoded 5' primer and a J-beta primer mix. MiXCR, run by TCRdb on the 5' RACE reads, gives a single entry per CDR3 protein. This table holds 700,000 or so distinct CDR3 sequences, 40% to 45% found once. Overall study findings and caveats: Fewer expanded clones and more diversity marked long-lived versus aged donors.

This TCR came from an older man in good health. The chain combines TRBV27 with TRBJ2-7; 10 nucleotides align to TRBD1. Sequenced material: blood. The CDR3 loop is CASSPYRDRGGEQYF. As DNA, the CDR3 is TGTGCCAGCAGTCCCTACCGGGACAGGGGAGGCGAGCAGTACTTC.